This is a list of T cell receptor beta chains from one sample in a study of shared clonotypes between healthy human individuals. Produced via immunoSEQ multiplex PCR; TCRdb's table is partial and in-frame only. The sample records under 700,000 clones, roughly 96% being singletons. Sequencing was carried out using naive CD8+ T cells sorted from blood. The receptors shown here come from a woman aged 25 to 45 in good health. Each CDR3 is given with its conserved first and last residue. Fields, in order: clone size, J gene, D gene, V gene, CDR3 DNA, CDR3 protein. The D gene is left open where the match is weak. Expanded clones are given a class, and other clones once, few, many or no size at all.

>.|TRBJ2-1|TRBD2|TRBV19
TGTGCCAGTAGTATCGCCGGGCTAGCGGGAGGGAATGAGCAGTTCTTC
CASSIAGLAGGNEQFF
>few|TRBJ1-1|.|TRBV7-9
TGTGCCAGCAGCTTCGGCAGCAACACTGAAGCTTTCTTT
CASSFGSNTEAFF
>.|TRBJ1-2|TRBD1|TRBV28
TGTGCCAGCAGTCCCTGGGGGACAGACAACTATGGCTACACCTTC
CASSPWGTDNYGYTF
>.|TRBJ2-3|.|TRBV9
TGTGCCAGCAGCCCCTGGACAGCCACAGATACGCAGTATTTT
CASSPWTATDTQYF
>.|TRBJ1-4|TRBD1|TRBV29-1
TGCAGCGTTTGGACAGGGGGCTTTGAAAAACTGTTTTTT
CSVWTGGFEKLFF
>few|TRBJ2-3|TRBD2|TRBV7-9
TGTGCCAGCAGCTTAGCTATTGGGGGGGCAGATACGCAGTATTTT
CASSLAIGGADTQYF
>.|TRBJ1-1|TRBD1|TRBV15
TGTGCCACCAGCAGGGACAGGGGATCGAACACTGAAGCTTTCTTT
CATSRDRGSNTEAFF
>.|TRBJ2-3|TRBD2|TRBV27
TGTGCCAGCAGTTCGGATCCCTCCCGGGAGGGCACAGATACGCAGTATTTT
CASSSDPSREGTDTQYF
>.|TRBJ1-1|.|TRBV13
TGTGCCAGCAGCTTTATGGTCTCTGAAGCTTTCTTT
CASSFMVSEAFF
>.|TRBJ2-7|.|TRBV27
TGTGCCAGCAGTTTAAATAGCGGCGAGCAGTACTTC
CASSLNSGEQYF
>.|TRBJ2-1|.|TRBV15
TGTGCCACCAGCAGAGATAGGGCAGGGTGGAAGAATGAGCAGTTCTTC
CATSRDRAGWKNEQFF
>.|TRBJ2-7|TRBD2|TRBV27
TGTGCCAGCAGTTTAGGACTAGCGGCATCCTACGAGCAGTACTTC
CASSLGLAASYEQYF
>.|TRBJ2-5|.|TRBV7-6
TGTGCCAGCAGCTTATCGTGGGGGGCGCGGGAGACCCAGTACTTC
CASSLSWGARETQYF
>once|TRBJ2-5|TRBD2|TRBV7-9
TGTGCCAGCAGCTTAGCGCGGGGGGAGGAGACCCAGTACTTC
CASSLARGEETQYF
>.|TRBJ1-3|TRBD1|TRBV28
TGTGCCAGCAAACAGGGGACTTACTCTGGAAACACCATATATTTT
CASKQGTYSGNTIYF
>.|TRBJ2-1|TRBD2|TRBV4-1
TGCGCCAGCAGCCACCGGACTAGCGGGACACTCGAGGCCTACAATGAGCAGTTCTTC
CASSHRTSGTLEAYNEQFF